The rows below give T cell receptor beta chains drawn from one sample of a study of blood T cell repertoires in COVID-19. Method: immunoSEQ multiplex PCR; TCRdb's copy keeps in-frame clones and lacks some. The sample shows 50,000 to 80,000 clones, around 80% of them seen only once. The sequenced sample was peripheral blood. The receptor source for this set is a man between 60 and 75 years old with COVID-19, enrolled during active disease. Each CDR3 is given with its conserved first and last residue. The order of the fields is D gene, J gene, clone size, V gene, CDR3 protein, CDR3 DNA. D genes are given only for firm matches. A clone size is listed for some rows: how often the clone was seen (once, few, many), or a class if it is expanded.

TRBD2 | TRBJ2-1 | NA | TRBV5-5 | CASSLDSGGALSYNEQFF | TGTGCCAGCAGCTTGGACAGCGGGGGGGCCCTCTCCTACAATGAGCAGTTCTTC
TRBD1 | TRBJ1-1 | NA | TRBV5-6 | CASSFRDRGTEAFF | TGTGCCAGCAGCTTCCGGGACAGGGGGACTGAAGCTTTCTTT
TRBD2 | TRBJ2-4 | NA | TRBV29-1 | CSVEVTSGRAIAKNIQYF | TGCAGCGTTGAAGTTACTAGCGGGAGGGCGATAGCCAAAAACATTCAGTACTTC
NA | TRBJ2-7 | NA | TRBV12-2 | CASRFKIIQALAYEQYF | TGTGCAAGTCGCTTCAAAATCATACAGGCCTTGGCCTACGAGCAGTACTTC
NA | TRBJ1-1 | NA | TRBV19 | CASSTFSGFGEAFF | TGTGCCAGTAGTACGTTCTCAGGGTTCGGGGAAGCTTTCTTT
TRBD1 | TRBJ1-1 | NA | TRBV6-4 | CASSDSRGLATEAFF | TGTGCCAGCAGTGACTCCAGGGGGTTAGCCACTGAAGCTTTCTTT
NA | TRBJ2-5 | NA | TRBV18 | CASSRREQETQYF | TGTGCCAGCTCGCGACGGGAACAAGAGACCCAGTACTTC
TRBD1 | TRBJ1-5 | NA | TRBV19 | CASSSGDSRLSQPQHF | TGTGCCAGTAGTTCGGGGGACAGCCGTTTAAGTCAGCCCCAGCATTTT
TRBD1 | TRBJ2-7 | NA | TRBV2 | CASCWDSGPYEQYF | TGTGCCAGCTGCTGGGACAGCGGCCCCTACGAGCAGTACTTC
NA | TRBJ2-6 | NA | TRBV7-2 | CASSLGGPGANVLTF | TGTGCCAGCAGCTTAGGGGGCCCAGGGGCCAACGTCCTGACTTTC
TRBD2 | TRBJ2-5 | NA | TRBV19 | CASSPVLGGETQYF | TGTGCCAGTAGCCCAGTTTTGGGAGGGGAGACCCAGTACTTC
TRBD1 | TRBJ2-7 | NA | TRBV7-9 | CASSPRDSGEQYF | TGTGCCAGCAGCCCCCGGGACAGTGGCGAGCAGTACTTC
NA | TRBJ2-7 | NA | TRBV14 | CASSQVRVYEQYF | TGTGCCAGCAGCCAAGTCCGGGTTTACGAGCAGTACTTC
NA | TRBJ2-7 | once | TRBV5-1 | CASSKSHPDNPSYEQYF | TGCGCCAGCAGCAAATCCCACCCGGACAACCCCTCCTACGAGCAGTACTTC
NA | TRBJ1-3 | once | TRBV19 | CASNSPAVGNTIYF | TGTGCCAGTAACTCGCCCGCGGTCGGAAACACCATATATTTT
TRBD2 | TRBJ2-4 | NA | TRBV2 | CASRFDRGEGNIQYF | TGTGCCAGCAGGTTTGATCGGGGGGAGGGAAACATTCAGTACTTC
TRBD1 | TRBJ1-1 | once | TRBV29-1 | CSVEGDRGSMNTEAFF | TGCAGCGTTGAGGGAGACAGGGGTTCGATGAACACTGAAGCTTTCTTT
TRBD2 | TRBJ2-7 | NA | TRBV3-1/TRBV3-2 | CASSQSGGALYEQYF | TGTGCCAGCAGCCAGAGCGGGGGGGCCCTCTACGAGCAGTACTTC
NA | TRBJ1-6 | once | TRBV11-3 | CASGVGEGNSPLHF | TGTGCCAGCGGCGTCGGGGAAGGGAATTCACCCCTCCACTTT
TRBD1 | TRBJ2-4 | NA | TRBV10-3 | CAISDEGGGNIQYF | TGTGCCATCAGTGACGAAGGGGGCGGAAACATTCAGTACTTC
NA | TRBJ1-1 | NA | TRBV6-5 | CASSYSQGGGTEAFF | TGTGCCAGCAGTTACTCGCAGGGCGGTGGAACTGAAGCTTTCTTT
NA | TRBJ2-2 | NA | TRBV5-1 | CASSGLSDTGELFF | TGCGCCAGCAGCGGCCTTAGCGACACCGGGGAGCTGTTTTTT
TRBD2 | TRBJ2-7 | few | TRBV28 | CASSDYRGGNEQYF | TGTGCCAGCAGTGACTACCGCGGGGGGAACGAGCAGTACTTC
TRBD1 | TRBJ2-2 | NA | TRBV18 | CASSQGGLDGELFF | TGTGCCAGCTCACAAGGGGGCTTGGACGGGGAGCTGTTTTTT
NA | TRBJ2-1 | NA | TRBV30 | CAWSVRLEVNEQFF | TGTGCCTGGAGTGTACGGTTAGAGGTCAATGAGCAGTTCTTC
TRBD2 | TRBJ2-1 | few | TRBV24-1 | CATSSPSGRAGNEQFF | TGTGCCACCAGTTCACCTAGCGGGAGGGCCGGCAATGAGCAGTTCTTC
NA | TRBJ2-5 | NA | TRBV7-3 | CASSPQGRETQYF | TGTGCCAGCAGCCCCCAGGGCCGGGAGACCCAGTACTTC
TRBD1 | TRBJ1-2 | NA | TRBV25-1 | CASSDQGALGYTF | TGTGCCAGCAGTGACCAGGGGGCGCTTGGCTACACCTTC
NA | TRBJ2-6 | NA | TRBV30 | CAWSVASGANVLTF | TGTGCCTGGAGTGTAGCCTCTGGGGCCAACGTCCTGACTTTC
NA | TRBJ1-1 | NA | TRBV11-1 | CASSFTGNTEAFF | TGTGCCAGCAGCTTCACAGGAAACACTGAAGCTTTCTTT
TRBD2 | TRBJ2-5 | NA | TRBV10-3 | CAIRGTSGVQETQYF | TGTGCCATCAGGGGGACTAGCGGGGTTCAAGAGACCCAGTACTTC
NA | TRBJ2-5 | many | TRBV10-1 | CARNSVEETQYF | TGCGCCAGAAATTCAGTCGAAGAGACCCAGTACTTC
NA | TRBJ2-5 | NA | TRBV4-1 | CASSQAGGGRETQYF | TGCGCCAGCAGCCAGGCAGGGGGAGGTCGGGAGACCCAGTACTTC
NA | TRBJ1-5 | NA | TRBV5-1 | CASSLAGREGQPQHF | TGCGCCAGCAGCTTGGCGGGCAGGGAGGGTCAGCCCCAGCATTTT
NA | TRBJ2-3 | NA | TRBV5-1 | CASSPRTDSTDTQYF | TGCGCCAGCAGCCCCCGGACTGATAGCACAGATACGCAGTATTTT
TRBD2 | TRBJ2-3 | NA | TRBV28 | CASSGHTRGTRQYF | TGTGCCAGCAGTGGACACACAAGGGGGACTAGGCAGTATTTT
NA | TRBJ1-1 | NA | TRBV4-1 | CASSRRGFTEAFF | TGCGCCAGCAGCAGAAGGGGGTTTACTGAAGCTTTCTTT
NA | TRBJ1-1 | NA | TRBV7-2 | CASSPNLGRNTEAFF | TGTGCCAGCAGCCCTAATCTGGGGAGGAACACTGAAGCTTTCTTT
NA | TRBJ1-1 | NA | TRBV6-5 | CASIFGGSTEAFF | TGTGCCAGCATCTTCGGAGGGAGCACTGAAGCTTTCTTT
TRBD1 | TRBJ2-7 | few | TRBV29-1 | CSVNRQGAYEQYF | TGCAGCGTAAACCGACAGGGGGCCTACGAGCAGTACTTC
NA | TRBJ1-1 | NA | TRBV24-1 | CATSKTGVFGTEAFF | TGTGCCACCAGTAAGACGGGGGTTTTCGGCACTGAAGCTTTCTTT
NA | TRBJ1-6 | once | TRBV3-1/TRBV3-2 | CASSQEGYNSPLHF | TGTGCCAGCAGCCAGGAGGGTTATAATTCACCCCTCCACTTT